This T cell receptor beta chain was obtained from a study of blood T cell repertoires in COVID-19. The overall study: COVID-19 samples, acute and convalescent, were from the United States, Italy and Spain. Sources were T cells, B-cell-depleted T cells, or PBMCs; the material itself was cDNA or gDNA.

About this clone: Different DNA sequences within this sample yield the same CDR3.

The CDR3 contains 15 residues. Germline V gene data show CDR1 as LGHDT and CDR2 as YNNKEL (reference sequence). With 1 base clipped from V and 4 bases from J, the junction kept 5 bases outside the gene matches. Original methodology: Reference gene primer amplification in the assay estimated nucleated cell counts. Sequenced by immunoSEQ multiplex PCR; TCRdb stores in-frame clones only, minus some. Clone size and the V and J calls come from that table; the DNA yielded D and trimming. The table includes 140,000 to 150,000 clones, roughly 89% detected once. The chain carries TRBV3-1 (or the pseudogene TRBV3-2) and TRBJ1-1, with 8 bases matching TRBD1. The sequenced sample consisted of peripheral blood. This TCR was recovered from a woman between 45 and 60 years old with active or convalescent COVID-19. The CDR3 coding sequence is TGTGCCAGCAGCCAAGGCGGCCAGGGGGCCACTGAAGCTTTCTTT. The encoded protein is CASSQGGQGATEAFF.